What follows are 25 T cell receptor beta chains derived from one specimen sequenced in a study of monozygotic twins with inflammatory bowel disease. No DNA is given; TCRdb re-called the 5' RACE reads and lists each CDR3 protein once. This table lists some 300,000 distinct CDR3 sequences. What was sequenced was blood. The source is a human donor with ulcerative colitis or Crohn's disease, or a healthy co-twin of an affected twin (not recorded which).

The chain joins TRBV12-3 or TRBV12-4 to TRBJ2-7; TCRdb indicates TRBD1, and absent DNA this call remains unverified. The CDR3 covers 14 residues. CDR3 region: CASTSQGGLHEQYF.

This chain joins TRBV15 and TRBJ1-5. In germline, CDR1 is LNHNV, CDR2 YYDKDF (reference sequence). The CDR3 is 13 amino acids. CDR3 region: CATSTLRAQPQHF.

The rearrangement joins TRBV20-1 to TRBJ2-5; the D call of TRBD2 rests on TCRdb alone, since no DNA is present to check it. Germline CDR1 reads DFQATT; CDR2 reads SNEGSKA (reference sequence). The CDR3 runs 18 residues. The CDR3 spells CSARGTSGRFDLGETQYF.

This rearrangement joins TRBV6-1 to TRBJ1-1; the D call from TCRdb, TRBD1, cannot be confirmed without DNA. The length of the CDR3 is 14 residues. The germline V gene encodes CDR1 MNHNS and CDR2 SASEGT. The CDR3 is CASRTGQLNTEAFF.

The chain combines TRBV5-1 with TRBJ1-1; the TRBD1 assignment by TCRdb is unverifiable without DNA. CDR1 SGHRS and CDR2 YFSETQ come from the germline V gene. This CDR3 region has 15 residues. This CDR3 is CASSYGHGSSTEAFF.

This chain uses TRBV29-1 with TRBJ2-5; checking the TCRdb D call of TRBD1 is not possible without DNA. The length of the CDR3 is 12 residues. CDR1 is SQVTM, CDR2 ANQGSEA, per germline. The CDR3 protein is CSAFTGVETQYF.

This chain joins TRBV14 and TRBJ2-3; the TCRdb D gene call, TRBD1, has no DNA to confirm it. Germline V gene lookup returns CDR1 SGHDN and CDR2 FVKESK. CDR3 size: 14 residues. The CDR3 protein is CASTLSRAADTQYF. Complete variable domain (other parts from reference TRBV14 and TRBJ2-3): EAGVTQFPSHSVIEKGQTVTLRCDPISGHDNLYWYRRVMGKEIKFLLHFVKESKQDESGMPNNRFLAERTGGTYSTLKVQPAELEDSGVYFCASTLSRAADTQYFGPGTRLTVL.

This chain joins TRBV27 and TRBJ2-2; the D gene TCRdb calls, TRBD2, cannot be checked with no DNA. The germline gives CDR1 MNHEY, CDR2 SMNVEV (reference sequence). This CDR3 is built from 15 residues. CDR3 in amino acids: CASWTGTSGSGELFF.

The rearrangement uses TRBV6-1 and TRBJ2-7; TCRdb indicates TRBD2, and absent DNA this call remains unverified. Germline CDR1 MNHNS, CDR2 SASEGT. The CDR3 is 18 amino acids. The CDR3 here is CASSSGTSGGLLSYEQYF.

The rearrangement links TRBV28 to TRBJ2-2; TCRdb's D gene call, TRBD1, goes unchecked for lack of DNA. This CDR3 is built from 13 residues. Germline V lookup: CDR1 MDHEN, CDR2 SYDVKM. The CDR3 is CASSPGVSGELFF.

This rearrangement joins TRBV24-1 to TRBJ2-2; absent DNA, TCRdb's TRBD1 call cannot be checked. This CDR3 comprises 17 residues. Germline V gene lookup returns CDR1 KGHDR and CDR2 SFDVKD. The chain's CDR3 is CATSDPKGGQNTGELFF.

This rearrangement joins TRBV12-3 or TRBV12-4 to TRBJ1-4; absent DNA, TCRdb's TRBD1 call cannot be checked. The CDR3 contains 14 residues. This CDR3 is CASSLGRDVGKLFF.

V usage is TRBV7-8 and J usage is TRBJ2-5; TCRdb selects TRBD1, and the lack of DNA leaves this call unchecked. Germline V CDR1 and CDR2: SGHVS, FQNEAQ. The CDR3 is 16 residues long. Here the CDR3 reads CASSLGSFRGQETQYF.

The V gene is TRBV20-1, the J gene TRBJ2-7; the TCRdb D gene call, TRBD2, has no DNA to confirm it. CDR3 length: 17 amino acids. CDR1 DFQATT and CDR2 SNEGSKA come from the germline V gene (reference sequence). This CDR3 reads CSAPPGLAGGSSYEQYF.

The V call is TRBV6-5, the J call TRBJ1-6; TCRdb selects TRBD1, and the lack of DNA leaves this call unchecked. Germline lookup yields CDR1 MNHEY and CDR2 SVGAGI. The CDR3 consists of 17 residues. This CDR3 is CASSSNLGQGARLPLHF.

The rearrangement links TRBV29-1 to TRBJ2-7; as DNA is missing, the TRBD2 call by TCRdb cannot be tested. Germline CDR1 is SQVTM and CDR2 is ANQGSEA. The CDR3 runs to 14 residues. The CDR3 reads CSVADERASYEQYF.

CDR3 region: CAWSVLLPYNEQFF. The V gene is TRBV30, the J gene TRBJ2-1. CDR3 size: 14 residues. Germline-derived CDR1 and CDR2 are GTSNPN and SVGIG (reference sequence).

This chain joins TRBV7-9 and TRBJ2-3; TCRdb names TRBD1, which stays unverified in the absence of DNA. Looked up from germline, CDR1 is SEHNR and CDR2 is FQNEAQ (reference sequence). The CDR3 contains 14 residues. The CDR3 loop reads CASSLAGEGDTQYF. Full variable domain (missing parts from reference TRBV7-9 and TRBJ2-3): DTGVSQNPRHKITKRGQNVTFRCDPISEHNRLYWYRQTLGQGPEFLTYFQNEAQLEKSRLLSDRFSAERPKGSFSTLEIQRTEQGDSAMYLCASSLAGEGDTQYFGPGTRLTVL.

The chain has TRBV4-2 and TRBJ1-2. From germline, CDR1 is LGHNA and CDR2 YNFKEQ. This CDR3 has 14 amino acids. Here the CDR3 reads CASSQDRPVYGYTF.

This chain connects TRBV5-1 to TRBJ2-1; TCRdb indicates TRBD1, and absent DNA this call remains unverified. The CDR3 is made up of 16 amino acids. From germline, CDR1 is SGHRS and CDR2 YFSETQ. The CDR3 protein is CASSLARDRVRNEQFF.

J is TRBJ1-2 and V is TRBV5-6. This CDR3 region has 14 residues. Looked up from germline, CDR1 is SGHDT and CDR2 is YYEEEE. CDR3 sequence reads: CASSLYRNIYGYTF.

This sequence joins TRBV6-6 and TRBJ2-7; TCRdb designates TRBD1, a call that cannot be tested without DNA. CDR1 and CDR2 (germline): MNHNY, SVGAGI (reference sequence). The CDR3 length is 14 residues. The CDR3 reads CASKNRDGFYEQYF.

CDR3 amino acids: CASSMGLAALDEQFF. This chain uses TRBV11-2 with TRBJ2-1; TCRdb indicates TRBD2, and absent DNA this call remains unverified. This CDR3 spans 15 amino acids. Per germline, CDR1 SGHAT and CDR2 FQNNGV.

This rearrangement joins TRBV5-1 to TRBJ1-2; the TCRdb D gene call, TRBD1, has no DNA to confirm it. This CDR3 contains 15 residues. Germline V CDR1 and CDR2: SGHRS, YFSETQ. CDR3 amino acids: CASSFGGRGPYGYTF. Full variable domain (rest looked up from reference TRBV5-1 and TRBJ1-2): KAGVTQTPRYLIKTRGQQVTLSCSPISGHRSVSWYQQTPGQGLQFLFEYFSETQRNKGNFPGRFSGRQFSNSRSEMNVSTLELGDSALYLCASSFGGRGPYGYTFGSGTRLTVV.

This chain joins TRBV10-3 and TRBJ2-7; as DNA is missing, the TRBD1 call by TCRdb cannot be tested. Per germline, CDR1 ENHRY and CDR2 SYGVKD. This CDR3 has 18 amino acids. CDR3: CAISEGRRGPQSLYEQYF.